This entry describes one T cell receptor (beta chain). These data originate in a study of shared clonotypes between healthy human individuals. This CDR3 comprises 16 residues. From germline, CDR1 is MDHEN and CDR2 SYDVKM. The V segment lost 6 bases and the J segment 2 bases; nucleotides outside the gene matches: 13. Some clones are missing from TCRdb's copy, which holds only in-frame ones; the method was immunoSEQ multiplex PCR. In the table there are around 1.9 million clones, 93% of which are singletons. The naive CD8 population came from CD45RO-negative cells selected for CCR7, without terminally differentiated effector memory CD45RA+ cells.

The V gene is TRBV28, the J gene TRBJ2-7; 7 nucleotides match TRBD1. Sequencing input: naive CD8+ T cells from PBMCs. This sequence originates from a man aged 18 to 30 in good health. Some clones in this sample may be carry-over from other donors' samples. The CDR3 sequence is CASRALGTVKTYEQYF. CDR3 nucleotide sequence: TGTGCCAGCAGGGCCCTGGGGACAGTGAAGACCTACGAGCAGTACTTC.